This T cell receptor (beta chain) was found in a study of beta chain features in type 1 diabetes. The sequenced template was cDNA made from the entire isolated RNA. Naive, central memory and regulatory T cell samples came to a mean of approximately 3.3 million reads. Generated by immunoSEQ multiplex PCR, the TCRdb table keeps only in-frame clones and is missing some. The sample contains a few hundred thousand clones, 8.5% to 10% of which appear only once. This clone has a count of ten or more. The target antigen is unknown. Germline-derived CDR1 and CDR2 are SGHDN and FVKESK. With V trimmed by 1 base and J by 6 bases, 7 bases remained unmatched. CDR3 length equals 16 residues. Findings and caveats of the study: Shorter TCRB CDR3s, moderately but significantly so, were found in Type 1 diabetes patients in all four CD4+ subsets. There was a possibility that cDNA sequencing over-represented cells with high TCR expression.

The V and J genes are TRBV14 and TRBJ2-7, with 12 positions matching TRBD1. The clonotype originates from a man under 40 with type 1 diabetes. Sequenced material: central memory CD4+ T cells from blood. The CDR3 loop is CASSQGGDRGPSEQYF. CDR3 sequence (DNA): TGTGCCAGCAGCCAAGGAGGGGACAGGGGGCCCTCCGAGCAGTACTTC.